This T cell receptor beta chain was recorded in a study of graft-versus-host responses after intestinal transplantation. Study summary: Transplants given to recipients were multivisceral, liver-intestinal, or isolated intestinal. Anti-thymocyte globulin was used for induction in all recipients, who then took tacrolimus and steroids for roughly 3 years. Study results and limitations: GvH clones appeared in recipient marrow, some first in ileum or blood. Clonal ratios of graft-versus-host to host-versus-graft in allografts were high for patients exhibiting graft-donor T cell macrochimerism.

Concerning this clone itself: Its antigen is not identified.

CDR3 length: 17 amino acids. The V gene lost 0 bases and the J gene lost 1 base, with 15 bases spanning the gap. The repertoire was sequenced with immunoSEQ multiplex PCR; TCRdb's copy has only in-frame clones and lacks some. Of about 27,000 clones in the sample, roughly 82% were seen once. The sequence was collected from a human donor who received an intestinal transplant. The sequencing used unstimulated CD4+ T cells sorted from spleen or lymph node cells, collected before intestinal transplant. The V and J genes are TRBV23-1 and TRBJ1-2, with D hard to call. TRBV23-1 is identified as an open reading frame with a role that is uncertain. For the CDR3, the DNA is TGCGCCAGCAGTCAATCGAAAGTGGCAGCAAATAACTATGGCTACACCTTC. Protein sequence: CASSQSKVAANNYGYTF.